The 21 T cell receptor beta chains presented below share a single source sample, sequenced in a study of T cells in localized non-small cell lung cancer. Profiling relied on immunoSEQ multiplex PCR, and the TCRdb table lists in-frame clones only, not all of them. Of around 33,000 clones in the sample, approximately 92% were seen once. The material was peripheral blood, obtained before any cancer treatment. The receptors were sampled from a female donor aged 60 or older with stage I lung adenocarcinoma.

V gene TRBV5-1 combines with J gene TRBJ2-7, with 7 bases fitting TRBD2. Looked up from germline, CDR1 is SGHRS and CDR2 is YFSETQ. The CDR3 is 16 residues long. V lost 1 base and J lost 2; bases outside the gene matches: 9. CDR3 coding DNA: TGCGCCAGCAGCTTGCACGGGGGGACTGATGCCTACGAGCAGTACTTC. Translation gives CASSLHGGTDAYEQYF. The full variable domain, rest sourced from reference TRBV5-1 and TRBJ2-7, is KAGVTQTPRYLIKTRGQQVTLSCSPISGHRSVSWYQQTPGQGLQFLFEYFSETQRNKGNFPGRFSGRQFSNSRSEMNVSTLELGDSALYLCASSLHGGTDAYEQYFGPGTRLTVT.

The chain couples TRBV2 to TRBJ2-3; 8 bases agree with TRBD2. The ends lost 5 bases at V and 8 bases at J; junction bases unmatched: 6. CDR1 is SNHLY and CDR2 is FYNNEI in the germline V gene. The CDR3 totals 13 residues. CDR3 DNA sequence: TGTGCCAGCAGTTTCGGACTAGCCGGTACGCAGTATTTT. It is translated as CASSFGLAGTQYF.

The V and J genes are TRBV4-1 and TRBJ2-3; weak D call: TRBD2 (6 bases). Trimming pared 3 bases from V and 2 bases from J, leaving 18 bases between. The V gene's germline CDR1 is MGHRA and CDR2 YSYEKL. This CDR3 contains 17 residues. This CDR3 is CASSQGFGGALTDTQYF. CDR3 DNA sequence: TGCGCCAGCAGCCAGGGCTTCGGGGGAGCCCTCACAGATACGCAGTATTTT.

The chain links TRBV5-1 to TRBJ2-2; D is perhaps TRBD1 (6 bases). V was shortened by 0 bases and J by 4 bases, with 7 bases between the two germline ends. Germline CDR1 reads SGHRS; CDR2 reads YFSETQ. The CDR3 length is 14 residues. The CDR3 DNA follows: TGCGCCAGCAGCTTGGACAGGGCCACCGGGGAGCTGTTTTTT. Amino acid sequence: CASSLDRATGELFF.

This rearrangement joins TRBV5-5 to TRBJ2-5; D may be TRBD2 (5 bases). V was pared by 0 bases and J by 5 bases, with 8 bases between. The CDR3 has 13 residues. Germline V gene sequence: CDR1 SGHKS, CDR2 YYEKEE (reference sequence). The CDR3 nucleotides are TGTGCCAGCAGCTTGGTAGCGATTGAGACCCAGTACTTC. Its translation is CASSLVAIETQYF.

This sequence joins TRBV7-6 and TRBJ2-5, with D perhaps TRBD2 (5 bases). CDR1 is SGHVS, CDR2 FNYEAQ, per germline. Trimming took off 4 bases at V and 4 bases at J, with 10 bases between the two ends. The CDR3 contains 13 residues. This chain's CDR3 is CASSSTRGETQYF. DNA of the CDR3: TGTGCCAGCAGCTCCACCCGGGGAGAGACCCAGTACTTC.

The chain couples TRBV27 to TRBJ1-4; possible D gene TRBD1, 5 bases. The CDR3 loop spans 18 amino acids. In germline, CDR1 is MNHEY, CDR2 SMNVEV (reference sequence). V was pared by 6 bases and J by 3 bases, with 23 bases between. Written as DNA, the CDR3 is TGTGCCAGCAGCAGTGGCGGGGGGAAGTTCGCCCCTAATGAAAAACTGTTTTTT. It yields the protein CASSSGGGKFAPNEKLFF.

V is TRBV4-1 and J is TRBJ1-4; possible D gene TRBD1, 6 bases. The CDR3 length is 16 residues. V was trimmed by 1 base and J by 5 bases, leaving 14 bases between them. CDR1 and CDR2 from the germline V gene are MGHRA and YSYEKL. CDR3 residues: CASSQAGGQLNEKLFF. CDR3 in DNA: TGCGCCAGCAGCCAAGCAGGTGGACAGCTAAATGAAAAACTGTTTTTT.

This CDR3 is CASSTADRENGYTF. CDR3 DNA: TGTGCCAGCAGCACCGCCGACAGGGAGAACGGCTACACCTTC. V gene TRBV4-2 combines with J gene TRBJ1-2, with 7 nucleotides matching TRBD1. Germline V gives CDR1 LGHNA, CDR2 YNFKEQ. The CDR3 consists of 14 residues. The V gene end was trimmed by 5 bases and the J gene end by 8 bases; junction bases not matched to a gene: 11.

This rearrangement joins TRBV2 to TRBJ1-4, with 7 bases that match TRBD1. Trimming took 6 bases from V and 7 from J; bases not matched to a gene: 8. The CDR3 spans 14 residues. Germline V gene sequence: CDR1 SNHLY, CDR2 FYNNEI. The CDR3 is CASSLTGMGEKLFF. The CDR3 DNA reads as TGTGCCAGCAGCCTGACAGGGATGGGTGAAAAACTGTTTTTT.

The chain has TRBV7-9 and TRBJ2-7; 12 nucleotides agree with TRBD2. This CDR3 region has 14 residues. The germline V gene encodes CDR1 SEHNR and CDR2 FQNEAQ (reference sequence). The V gene end was trimmed by 8 bases and the J gene end by 4 bases; junction bases not matched to a gene: 6. CDR3 nucleotides: TGTGCCAGCTCAAGACTAGCGGGGGAGTACGAGCAGTACTTC. This translates into CASSRLAGEYEQYF.

The rearrangement uses TRBV5-4 and TRBJ2-5; TRBD2 aligns across 9 bases. The germline CDR1 and CDR2 sequences are SGHNT and YYREEE (reference sequence). Losses at the gene ends were 4 bases for V and 2 bases for J; bases not matched to a gene: 3. This CDR3 is 14 amino acids long. CDR3 nucleotides: TGTGCCAGCAGCGAGAGCGGGGGGCAAGAGACCCAGTACTTC. Its translation is CASSESGGQETQYF.

The gene calls are TRBV19 and TRBJ2-1, with TRBD1 matching 7 bases. The CDR3 totals 15 residues. After removal of 5 bases from V and 4 bases from J, the junction contained 8 bases not matched to a gene. Looked up from germline, CDR1 is LNHDA and CDR2 is SQIVND (reference sequence). The DNA of the CDR3 is TGTGCCAGTAGTTTATCCGGGACAGCTTACAATGAGCAGTTCTTC. Translating it yields CASSLSGTAYNEQFF.

The J gene is TRBJ1-2, the V gene TRBV6-6; TRBD1 is a possible D gene (5 bases). From germline, CDR1 is MNHNY and CDR2 SVGAGI (reference sequence). The CDR3 has 13 residues. V lost 5 bases and J lost 8, with 15 bases in between. The CDR3 bases are TGTGCCAGCAGTCCGGGGGAAAAGGGCGGCTACACCTTC. Its protein is CASSPGEKGGYTF.

The chain has TRBV10-2 and TRBJ2-7; 7 nucleotides agree with TRBD1. The germline V gene encodes CDR1 WSHSY and CDR2 SAAADI. This CDR3 contains 13 residues. J gave up 2 bases and V 7 bases, and 5 bases lay outside the gene matches. The DNA of the CDR3 is TGCGCCAGCACCCGGGACAGTACCTACGAGCAGTACTTC. It encodes CASTRDSTYEQYF.

J is TRBJ2-2 and V is TRBV7-2; no clear D. CDR1 and CDR2 (germline): SGHTA, FQGNSA. The CDR3 extends over 14 amino acids. Trimming cost V 1 base and J 1 base, with 4 bases left between them. The CDR3 DNA reads TGTGCCAGCAGCTTAGGACAGAACACCGGGGAGCTGTTTTTT. This gives the protein CASSLGQNTGELFF.

J is TRBJ2-3 and V is TRBV15; D is possibly TRBD2 (7 bases). The CDR3 extends over 16 amino acids. Germline V gene data show CDR1 as LNHNV and CDR2 as YYDKDF (reference sequence). Trimming removed 0 bases at V and 4 bases at J, with 14 bases between. The CDR3 loop is CATSRDPGGGPDTQYF. The CDR3 region has the DNA TGTGCCACCAGCAGAGATCCCGGCGGGGGCCCAGATACGCAGTATTTT.

The chain joins TRBV6-5 to TRBJ1-2; TRBD1 matches at 7 bases. Germline trimming cut 7 bases from V and 6 bases from J; bases unmatched to any gene: 8. Germline V lookup: CDR1 MNHEY, CDR2 SVGAGI. This CDR3 contains 13 residues. The CDR3 here is CASTQGDRDGYTF. CDR3 in DNA: TGTGCCAGCACGCAGGGGGATCGGGATGGCTACACCTTC.

This chain connects TRBV12-2 to TRBJ2-2; TRBD2, the D gene given by the table, was not confirmed from the DNA. TRBV12-2 is a known pseudogene. The CDR3 contains 15 residues. This chain's CDR3 is CASRPPSGGTGELFF. CDR3 DNA sequence: TGTGCAAGTCGCCCTCCCAGCGGGGGGACCGGGGAGCTGTTTTTT.

This clone was found a few times. This chain's CDR3 is CASSLASRGAVTDTQYF. CDR3 DNA sequence: TGTGCCAGCAGCTTAGCCTCGCGGGGGGCGGTAACAGATACGCAGTATTTT. The gene calls are TRBV7-2 and TRBJ2-3; 8 nucleotides agree with TRBD2. The junction had 8 bases not matched to a gene; V was cut back by 0 bases and J by 3 bases. This CDR3 has 17 residues. Germline V gene lookup returns CDR1 SGHTA and CDR2 FQGNSA. The full variable domain, completed using reference TRBV7-2 and TRBJ2-3, is GAGVSQSPSNKVTEKGKDVELRCDPISGHTALYWYRQSLGQGLEFLIYFQGNSAPDKSGLPSDRFSAERTGGSVSTLTIQRTQQEDSAVYLCASSLASRGAVTDTQYFGPGTRLTVL.

The rearrangement uses TRBV5-4 and TRBJ1-6; D is possibly TRBD1 (6 bases). CDR1 and CDR2 (germline): SGHNT, YYREEE (reference sequence). The ends were cut back, 0 bases at V and 10 bases at J, with 17 bases in the middle. The length of the CDR3 is 16 residues. In nucleotides, the CDR3 is TGTGCCAGCAGCTTGGCTGGGGGGCTTCTAATGTCACCCCTCCACTTT. As protein: CASSLAGGLLMSPLHF. Using reference TRBV5-4 and TRBJ1-6 for the parts outside the CDR3, the full variable domain is ETGVTQSPTHLIKTRGQQVTLRCSSQSGHNTVSWYQQALGQGPQFIFQYYREEENGRGNFPPRFSGLQFPNYSSELNVNALELDDSALYLCASSLAGGLLMSPLHFGNGTRLTVT.